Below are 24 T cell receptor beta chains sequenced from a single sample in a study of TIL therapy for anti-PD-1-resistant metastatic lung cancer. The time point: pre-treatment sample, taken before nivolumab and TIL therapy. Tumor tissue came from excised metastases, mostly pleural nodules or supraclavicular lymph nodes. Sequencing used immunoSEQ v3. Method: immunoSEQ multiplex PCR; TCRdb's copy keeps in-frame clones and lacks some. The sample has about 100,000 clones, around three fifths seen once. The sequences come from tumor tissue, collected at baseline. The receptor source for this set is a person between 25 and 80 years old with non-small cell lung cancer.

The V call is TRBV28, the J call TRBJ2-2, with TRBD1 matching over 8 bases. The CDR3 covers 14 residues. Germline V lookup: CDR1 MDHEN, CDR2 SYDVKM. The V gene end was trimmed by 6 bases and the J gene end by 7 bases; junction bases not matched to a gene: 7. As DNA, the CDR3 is TGTGCCAGCAGACCAACAGGGGGAAACGGGGAGCTGTTTTTT. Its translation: CASRPTGGNGELFF.

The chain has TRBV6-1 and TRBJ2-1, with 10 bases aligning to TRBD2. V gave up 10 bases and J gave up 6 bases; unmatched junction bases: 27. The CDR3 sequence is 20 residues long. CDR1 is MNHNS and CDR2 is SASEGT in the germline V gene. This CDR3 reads CATIESRTSGYGPRGNEQFF. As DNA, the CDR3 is TGTGCCACCATTGAATCTAGGACTAGCGGCTACGGGCCCCGAGGCAATGAGCAGTTCTTC.

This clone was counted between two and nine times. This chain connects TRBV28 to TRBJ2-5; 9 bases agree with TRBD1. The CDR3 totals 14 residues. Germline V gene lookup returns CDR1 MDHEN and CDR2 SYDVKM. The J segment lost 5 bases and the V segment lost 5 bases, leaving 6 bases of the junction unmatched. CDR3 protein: CASSAWTGEETQYF. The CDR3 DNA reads TGTGCCAGCAGTGCGTGGACAGGGGAGGAGACCCAGTACTTC.

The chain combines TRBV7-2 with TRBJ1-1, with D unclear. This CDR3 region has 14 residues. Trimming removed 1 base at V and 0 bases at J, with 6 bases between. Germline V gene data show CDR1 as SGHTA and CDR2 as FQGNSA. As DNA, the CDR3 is TGTGCCAGCAGCTTAGGAGGGCTGAACACTGAAGCTTTCTTT. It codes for CASSLGGLNTEAFF. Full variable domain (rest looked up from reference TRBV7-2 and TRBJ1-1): GAGVSQSPSNKVTEKGKDVELRCDPISGHTALYWYRQSLGQGLEFLIYFQGNSAPDKSGLPSDRFSAERTGGSVSTLTIQRTQQEDSAVYLCASSLGGLNTEAFFGQGTRLTVV.

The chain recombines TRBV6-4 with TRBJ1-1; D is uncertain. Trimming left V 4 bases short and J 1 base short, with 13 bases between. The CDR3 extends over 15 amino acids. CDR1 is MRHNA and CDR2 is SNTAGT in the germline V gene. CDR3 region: CASSVDDGTNTEAFF. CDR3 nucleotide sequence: TGTGCCAGCAGTGTCGACGACGGCACGAACACTGAAGCTTTCTTT.

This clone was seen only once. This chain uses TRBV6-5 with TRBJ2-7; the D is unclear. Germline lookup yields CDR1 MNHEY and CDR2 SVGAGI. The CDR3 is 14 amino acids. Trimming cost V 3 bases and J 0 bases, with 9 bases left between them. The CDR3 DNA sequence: TGTGCCAGCAGTTATGGACCCAGCTCCTACGAGCAGTACTTC. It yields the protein CASSYGPSSYEQYF.

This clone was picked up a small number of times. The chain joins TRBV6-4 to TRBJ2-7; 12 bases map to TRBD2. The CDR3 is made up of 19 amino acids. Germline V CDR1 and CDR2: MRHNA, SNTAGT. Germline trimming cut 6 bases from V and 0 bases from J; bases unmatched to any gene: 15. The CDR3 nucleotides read TGTGCCAGCAGACGCCGCAGGAGACTAGCGGGGGACTTCTCCTACGAGCAGTACTTC. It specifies CASRRRRRLAGDFSYEQYF.

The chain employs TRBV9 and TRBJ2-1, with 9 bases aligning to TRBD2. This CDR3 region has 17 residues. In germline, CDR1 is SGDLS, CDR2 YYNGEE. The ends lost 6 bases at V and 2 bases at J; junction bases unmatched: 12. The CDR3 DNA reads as TGTGCCAGCACTAGCGGGGTATCGCTCGGGGCCTACAATGAGCAGTTCTTC. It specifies CASTSGVSLGAYNEQFF.

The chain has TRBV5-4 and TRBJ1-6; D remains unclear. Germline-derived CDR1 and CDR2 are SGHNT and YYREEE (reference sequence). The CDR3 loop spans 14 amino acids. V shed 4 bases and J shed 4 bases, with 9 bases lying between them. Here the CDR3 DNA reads TGTGCCAGCAGCCAGGACTCTTATAATTCACCCCTCCACTTT. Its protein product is CASSQDSYNSPLHF.

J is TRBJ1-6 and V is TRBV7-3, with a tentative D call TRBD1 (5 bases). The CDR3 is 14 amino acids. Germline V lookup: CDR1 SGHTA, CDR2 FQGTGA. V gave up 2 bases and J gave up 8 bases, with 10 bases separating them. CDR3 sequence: CASSLGAFDSPLHF. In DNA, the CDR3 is TGTGCCAGCAGCTTAGGGGCCTTCGATTCACCCCTCCACTTT.

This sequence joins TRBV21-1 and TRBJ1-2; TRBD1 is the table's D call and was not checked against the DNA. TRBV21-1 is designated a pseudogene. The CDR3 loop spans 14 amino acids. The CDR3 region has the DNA TGTGCCAGCAGCAAGGGGACAGGGCCCTATGGCTACACCTTC. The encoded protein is CASSKGTGPYGYTF.

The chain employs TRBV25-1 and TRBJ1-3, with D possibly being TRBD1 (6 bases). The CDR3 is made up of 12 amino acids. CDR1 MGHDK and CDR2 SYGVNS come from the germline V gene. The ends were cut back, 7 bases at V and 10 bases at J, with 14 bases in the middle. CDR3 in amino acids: CASTNRRGTIYF. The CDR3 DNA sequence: TGTGCCAGCACAAACCGAAGGGGGACCATATATTTT.

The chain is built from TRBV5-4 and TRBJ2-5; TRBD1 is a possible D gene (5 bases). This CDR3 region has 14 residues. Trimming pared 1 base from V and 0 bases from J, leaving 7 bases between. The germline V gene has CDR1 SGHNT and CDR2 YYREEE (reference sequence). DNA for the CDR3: TGTGCCAGCAGCTTGTTGGACAACCAAGAGACCCAGTACTTC. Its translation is CASSLLDNQETQYF.

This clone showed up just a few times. DNA of the CDR3: TGTGCCAGCAGGAGGAACACCGGGGAGCTGTTTTTT. Encoded protein: CASRRNTGELFF. The chain links TRBV28 to TRBJ2-2; D remains ambiguous. The CDR3 has 12 residues. Trimming left V 6 bases short and J 1 base short, with 3 bases between. The germline V gene has CDR1 MDHEN and CDR2 SYDVKM.

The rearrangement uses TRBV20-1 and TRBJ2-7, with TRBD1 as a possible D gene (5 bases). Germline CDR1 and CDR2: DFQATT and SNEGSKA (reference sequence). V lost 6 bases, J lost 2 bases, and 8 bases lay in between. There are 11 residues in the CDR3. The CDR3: CSAEDTYEQYF. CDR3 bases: TGCAGTGCAGAGGACACCTACGAGCAGTACTTC.

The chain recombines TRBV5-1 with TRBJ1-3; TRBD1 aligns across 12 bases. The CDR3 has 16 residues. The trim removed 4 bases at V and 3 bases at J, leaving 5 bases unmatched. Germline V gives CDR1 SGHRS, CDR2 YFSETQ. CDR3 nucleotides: TGCGCCAGCAGCCCCGGGACAGGGGGCATTGGAAACACCATATATTTT. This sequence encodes CASSPGTGGIGNTIYF.

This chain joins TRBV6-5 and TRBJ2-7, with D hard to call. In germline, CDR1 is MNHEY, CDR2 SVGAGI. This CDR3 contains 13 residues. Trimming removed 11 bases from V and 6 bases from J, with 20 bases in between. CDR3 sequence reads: CASGSATGSEQYF. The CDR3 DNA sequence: TGTGCCTCCGGTTCGGCCACCGGGTCCGAGCAGTACTTC.

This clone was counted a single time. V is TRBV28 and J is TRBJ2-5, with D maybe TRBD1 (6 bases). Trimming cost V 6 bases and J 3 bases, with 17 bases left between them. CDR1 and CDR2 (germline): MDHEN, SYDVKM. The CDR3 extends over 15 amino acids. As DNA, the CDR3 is TGTGCCAGCAGCCCGGACAGCTACCTCAAAGAGACCCAGTACTTC. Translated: CASSPDSYLKETQYF.

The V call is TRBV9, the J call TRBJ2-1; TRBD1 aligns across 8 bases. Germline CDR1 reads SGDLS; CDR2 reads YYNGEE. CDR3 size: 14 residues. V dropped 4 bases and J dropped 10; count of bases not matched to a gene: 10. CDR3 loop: CASSTTGQGGEQFF. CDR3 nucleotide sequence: TGTGCCAGCAGCACCACCGGACAGGGAGGCGAGCAGTTCTTC.

Here the CDR3 reads CASSTRTDSPLHF. The CDR3 nucleotides are TGTGCCAGCAGTACCCGGACAGACTCACCCCTCCACTTT. The gene calls are TRBV6-5 and TRBJ1-6; tentatively, D is TRBD1 (6 bases). Trimming stripped 5 bases from V and 10 bases from J, with 12 bases between. CDR1 and CDR2 (germline): MNHEY, SVGAGI. This CDR3 region has 13 residues.

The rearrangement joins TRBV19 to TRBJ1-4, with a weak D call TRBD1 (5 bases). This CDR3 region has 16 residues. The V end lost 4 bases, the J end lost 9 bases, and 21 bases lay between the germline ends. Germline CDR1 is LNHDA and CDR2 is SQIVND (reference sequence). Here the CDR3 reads CASSTTSVRGSKKLFF. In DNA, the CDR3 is TGTGCCAGTAGTACAACCTCCGTGAGGGGCTCCAAAAAACTGTTTTTT.

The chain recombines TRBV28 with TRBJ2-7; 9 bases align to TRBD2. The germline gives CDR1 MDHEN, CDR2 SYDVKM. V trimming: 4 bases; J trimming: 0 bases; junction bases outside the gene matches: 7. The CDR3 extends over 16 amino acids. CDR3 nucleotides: TGTGCCAGCAGTTACCCACTAGCGGGCCTCTCCTACGAGCAGTACTTC. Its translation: CASSYPLAGLSYEQYF.

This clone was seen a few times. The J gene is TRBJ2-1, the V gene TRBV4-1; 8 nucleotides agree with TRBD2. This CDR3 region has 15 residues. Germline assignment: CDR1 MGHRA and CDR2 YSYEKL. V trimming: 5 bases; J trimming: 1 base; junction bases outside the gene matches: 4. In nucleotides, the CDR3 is TGCGCCAGCAGCGAACGGGAGGGGTCCTACAATGAGCAGTTCTTC. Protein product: CASSEREGSYNEQFF.

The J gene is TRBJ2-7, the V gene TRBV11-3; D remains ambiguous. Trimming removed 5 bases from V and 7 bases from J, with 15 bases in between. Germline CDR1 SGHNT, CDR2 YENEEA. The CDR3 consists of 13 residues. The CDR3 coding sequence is TGTGCCAGCAGCCCGCAAGGTTTGAGGGAGCAGTACTTC. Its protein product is CASSPQGLREQYF.